These 14 T cell receptor beta chains share one sample of origin, sequenced in a study of blood T cell repertoires in COVID-19. The table came from immunoSEQ multiplex PCR; TCRdb's copy has only in-frame clones and leaves some out. The sample yields about 130,000 clones, about 90% seen once. The material sequenced was peripheral blood. All receptors come from a woman aged 45-65 years who had recovered from COVID-19.

The chain recombines TRBV7-3 with TRBJ2-3, with D possibly being TRBD2 (5 bases). Germline CDR1 and CDR2: SGHTA and FQGTGA. The V end lost 3 bases, the J end lost 5 bases, and 12 bases lay between the germline ends. The CDR3 is 14 residues long. As DNA, the CDR3 is TGTGCCAGCAGCTTGGGTCTCGAGGGAGATACGCAGTATTTT. This gives the protein CASSLGLEGDTQYF.

Comment on this clone: A read error may produce the germline difference seen at one junction end. V and J are TRBV6-2 or TRBV6-3 and TRBJ1-1; 7 nucleotides match TRBD1. CDR1 is MNHEY and CDR2 is SVGEGT in the germline V gene. The CDR3 sequence is 16 residues long. The CDR3: CASSHSPGQRRSEAFF. The CDR3, as DNA: TGTGCCAGCAGTCACTCACCGGGACAGAGACGATCTGAAGCTTTCTTT.

V usage is TRBV6-5 and J usage is TRBJ2-1; 7 bases map to TRBD2. Germline CDR1 MNHEY, CDR2 SVGAGI. This CDR3 region has 15 residues. With V trimmed by 2 bases and J by 4 bases, 5 bases remained unmatched. The DNA for the CDR3 is TGTGCCAGCAGTTACGGGTCTAGCGGATACAATGAGCAGTTCTTC. Its translation: CASSYGSSGYNEQFF.

This chain connects TRBV3-1 (or the pseudogene TRBV3-2) to TRBJ2-7; D possibly corresponds to TRBD2 (5 bases). The CDR3 totals 16 residues. Trimming left V 4 bases short and J 3 bases short, with 19 bases between. Germline loops: CDR1 LGHDT, CDR2 YNNKEL (reference sequence). DNA for the CDR3: TGTGCCAGCAGCCTAGCACGAGGGTGGGGTATCTACGAGCAGTACTTC. As protein: CASSLARGWGIYEQYF.

The CDR3 here is CSVESGTGGNEQFF. As DNA, the CDR3 is TGCAGCGTTGAAAGCGGGACAGGGGGGAATGAGCAGTTCTTC. The chain uses TRBV29-1 and TRBJ2-1, with 11 positions matching TRBD1. This CDR3 contains 14 residues. The germline gives CDR1 SQVTM, CDR2 ANQGSEA. After removal of 2 bases from V and 7 bases from J, the junction contained 4 bases not matched to a gene.

The V gene is TRBV18, the J gene TRBJ2-3; D remains unclear. This CDR3 has 14 amino acids. Germline-derived CDR1 and CDR2 are KGHSH and LQKENI. V lost 1 base and J lost 1, with 6 bases in between. CDR3 bases: TGTGCCAGCTCACCACGACTGGGCACAGATACGCAGTATTTT. Protein sequence: CASSPRLGTDTQYF.

J is TRBJ1-1 and V is TRBV12-3 or TRBV12-4; D perhaps matches TRBD1 (5 bases). V was cut by 2 bases and J by 7 bases, with 11 bases left in between. The CDR3 covers 13 residues. The CDR3 nucleotides are TGTGCCAGCAGTTTATCGACAGATCTTGAAGCTTTCTTT. Translated: CASSLSTDLEAFF.

The chain joins TRBV2 to TRBJ1-2; tentative D call: TRBD1 (5 bases). The germline CDR1 and CDR2 sequences are SNHLY and FYNNEI. The CDR3 length is 14 residues. The V end lost 6 bases, the J end lost 3 bases, and 14 bases lay between the germline ends. CDR3 loop: CASRYTGADYGYTF. CDR3 bases: TGTGCCAGCAGGTATACAGGAGCCGACTATGGCTACACCTTC.

The CDR3 region has the DNA TGTGCCAGCAGCCTGACAGGGGAGATAAATTCACCCCTCCACTTT. Amino acids: CASSLTGEINSPLHF. This chain connects TRBV7-3 to TRBJ1-6, with 8 bases aligning to TRBD1. The ends lost 5 bases at V and 7 bases at J; junction bases unmatched: 7. The germline CDR1 and CDR2 sequences are SGHTA and FQGTGA. This CDR3 is built from 15 residues.

The chain combines TRBV9 with TRBJ2-5; D might be TRBD2 (5 bases). This CDR3 region has 14 residues. V shed 2 bases and J shed 5 bases, with 13 bases lying between them. The germline V gene has CDR1 SGDLS and CDR2 YYNGEE. The CDR3 region is CASSVDFGLETQYF. The DNA for the CDR3 is TGTGCCAGCAGCGTGGACTTTGGACTGGAGACCCAGTACTTC.

V and J are TRBV19 and TRBJ2-7; 7 nucleotides match TRBD2. J was trimmed by 3 bases and V by 2 bases; bases with no gene match: 1. Germline CDR1 is LNHDA and CDR2 is SQIVND (reference sequence). The CDR3 runs to 13 residues. In DNA, the CDR3 is TGTGCCAGTAGTATAAGCGGGGACTACGAGCAGTACTTC. It translates to CASSISGDYEQYF.

This clone was detected only a few times. The chain uses TRBV3-1 (or the pseudogene TRBV3-2) and TRBJ2-7, with 10 bases that match TRBD1. The J segment lost 5 bases and the V segment lost 4 bases, leaving 8 bases of the junction unmatched. The CDR3 has 15 residues. Germline-derived CDR1 and CDR2 are LGHDT and YNNKEL (reference sequence). The CDR3 spells CASSPGTGEFHEQYF. Written as DNA, the CDR3 is TGTGCCAGCAGCCCCGGGACAGGGGAGTTCCACGAGCAGTACTTC.

The chain links TRBV11-2 to TRBJ2-7; weak D call: TRBD1 (6 bases). Germline values: CDR1 SGHAT, CDR2 FQNNGV. The CDR3 contains 17 residues. V shed 0 bases and J shed 2 bases, with 17 bases lying between them. CDR3 loop: CASSLDRTGPPPYEQYF. The CDR3 bases are TGTGCCAGCAGCTTAGATAGAACAGGGCCCCCCCCCTACGAGCAGTACTTC. The full variable domain, with the rest looked up from reference TRBV11-2 and TRBJ2-7, is EAGVAQSPRYKIIEKRQSVAFWCNPISGHATLYWYQQILGQGPKLLIQFQNNGVVDDSQLPKDRFSAERLKGVDSTLKIQPAKLEDSAVYLCASSLDRTGPPPYEQYFGPGTRLTVT.

The genes are TRBV11-3 and TRBJ2-3, with TRBD2 identical over 12 bases. The germline V gene has CDR1 SGHNT and CDR2 YENEEA. Trimming removed 5 bases from V and 5 bases from J; junction bases left unmatched: 5. CDR3 length: 15 residues. In nucleotides, the CDR3 is TGTGCCAGCAGCCCTAGCGGGGGGGCGGTAGATACGCAGTATTTT. This gives the protein CASSPSGGAVDTQYF.